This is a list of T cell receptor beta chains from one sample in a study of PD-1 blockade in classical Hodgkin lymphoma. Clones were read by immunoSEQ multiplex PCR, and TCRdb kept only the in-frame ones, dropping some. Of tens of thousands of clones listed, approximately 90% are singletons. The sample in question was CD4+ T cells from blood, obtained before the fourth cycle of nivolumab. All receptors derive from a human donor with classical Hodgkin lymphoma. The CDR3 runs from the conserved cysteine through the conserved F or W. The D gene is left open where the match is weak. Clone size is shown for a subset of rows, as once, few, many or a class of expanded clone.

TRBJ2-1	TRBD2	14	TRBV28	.	CASSVTGGPVEQFF	TGTGCCAGCAGCGTGACGGGAGGGCCCGTTGAGCAGTTCTTC
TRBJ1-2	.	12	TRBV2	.	CASSTGNYGYTF	TGTGCCAGCAGTACAGGGAACTATGGCTACACCTTC
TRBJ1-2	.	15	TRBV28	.	CASSPPGPGGNGYTF	TGTGCCAGCAGTCCGCCGGGTCCCGGGGGTAACGGCTACACCTTC
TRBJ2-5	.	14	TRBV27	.	CASSLKTPKETQYF	TGTGCCAGCAGTTTAAAGACACCTAAAGAGACCCAGTACTTC
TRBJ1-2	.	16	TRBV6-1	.	CASSEVGGGGNYGYTF	TGTGCCAGCAGTGAAGTGGGGGGAGGAGGCAACTATGGCTACACCTTC
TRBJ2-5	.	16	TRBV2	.	CASSEVPLRGWETQYF	TGTGCCAGCAGTGAAGTCCCCCTCCGGGGGTGGGAGACCCAGTACTTC
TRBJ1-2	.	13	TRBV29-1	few	CSVETSPRYGYTF	TGCAGCGTTGAAACCTCCCCGAGATATGGCTACACCTTC
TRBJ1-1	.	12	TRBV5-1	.	CASSLDGTEAFF	TGCGCCAGCAGCTTGGATGGCACTGAAGCTTTCTTT
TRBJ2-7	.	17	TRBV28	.	CASSQEGASWGLYEQYF	TGTGCCAGCAGCCAGGAGGGGGCCTCTTGGGGCCTCTACGAGCAGTACTTC
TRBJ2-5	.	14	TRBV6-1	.	CASSDRGGPETQYF	TGTGCCAGCAGTGATAGGGGGGGCCCAGAGACCCAGTACTTC
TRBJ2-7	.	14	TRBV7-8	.	CASSLAGFSYEQYF	TGTGCCAGCAGCTTAGCGGGGTTCTCCTACGAGCAGTACTTC